The TCR beta chain described here comes from a study of spatial heterogeneity in lung cancer. Study as a whole: There were consistently more beta-chain sequences detected than alpha-chain sequences. As counted in raw reads, each unique TCR and UMI combination appeared more than ten times on average.

Sample time point: sample taken at primary tumor resection. No cell sorting; template was whole RNA from tumor, lung tissue or PBMC. There were some 76 donors, all of them untreated patients with early-stage non-small cell lung cancer. The library protocol tagged each TCR cDNA with a unique molecular identifier. TCRdb called the 5' RACE reads again in MiXCR, with one record for every CDR3 protein. The table records 80,000 to 95,000 distinct CDR3 sequences, roughly 9.5% of them present only once. The CDR3 runs 14 residues. Germline V lookup: CDR1 LNHNV, CDR2 YYDKDF (reference sequence). With V trimmed by 5 bases and J by 3 bases, 4 bases remained unmatched. This clonotype was seen ten or more times.

The material sequenced was PBMCs, taken at surgery. The sequence derives from a male donor with early-stage non-small cell lung cancer. The chain carries TRBV15 and TRBJ2-7, with TRBD1 matching over 10 bases. As DNA, the CDR3 is TGTGCCACCAGCTGGGACAGGGGAAACTACGAGCAGTACTTC. Translation: CATSWDRGNYEQYF.